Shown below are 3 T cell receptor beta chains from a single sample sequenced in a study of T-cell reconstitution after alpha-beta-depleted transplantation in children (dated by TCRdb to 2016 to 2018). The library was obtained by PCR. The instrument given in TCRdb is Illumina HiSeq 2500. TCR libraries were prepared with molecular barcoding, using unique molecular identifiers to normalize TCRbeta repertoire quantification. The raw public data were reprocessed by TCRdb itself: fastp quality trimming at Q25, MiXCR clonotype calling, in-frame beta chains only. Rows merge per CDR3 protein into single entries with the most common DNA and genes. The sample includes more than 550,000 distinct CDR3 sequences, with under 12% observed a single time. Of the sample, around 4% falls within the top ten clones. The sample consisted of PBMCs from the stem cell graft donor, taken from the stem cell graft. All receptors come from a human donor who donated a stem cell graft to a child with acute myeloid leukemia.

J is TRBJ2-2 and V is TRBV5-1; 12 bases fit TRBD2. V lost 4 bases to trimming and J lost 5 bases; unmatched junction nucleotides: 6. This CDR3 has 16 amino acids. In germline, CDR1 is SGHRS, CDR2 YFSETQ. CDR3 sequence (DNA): TGCGCCAGCAGCCTACCCGGGACTAGCGGGACCGGGGAGCTGTTTTTT. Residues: CASSLPGTSGTGELFF.

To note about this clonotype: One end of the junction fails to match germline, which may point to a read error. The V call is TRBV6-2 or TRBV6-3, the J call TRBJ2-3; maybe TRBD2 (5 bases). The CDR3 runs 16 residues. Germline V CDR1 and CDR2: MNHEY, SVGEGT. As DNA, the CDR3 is TGTGCCAGCAGTTACAAAGTAGCGCTACCCACAGATTCGCAGTATTTT. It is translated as CASSYKVALPTDSQYF.

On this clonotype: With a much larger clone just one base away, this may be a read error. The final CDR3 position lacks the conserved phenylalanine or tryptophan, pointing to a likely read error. The CDR3 nucleotides read TGTGCCAGCAGTGAAATTTGGACAGACTATGGCTACACCTCC. Protein product: CASSEIWTDYGYTS. The chain is built from TRBV25-1 and TRBJ1-2; D may be TRBD1 (6 bases). With 2 bases removed from V and 3 bases from J, the gap between germline ends came to 10 bases. From germline, CDR1 is MGHDK and CDR2 SYGVNS. The CDR3 consists of 14 residues.